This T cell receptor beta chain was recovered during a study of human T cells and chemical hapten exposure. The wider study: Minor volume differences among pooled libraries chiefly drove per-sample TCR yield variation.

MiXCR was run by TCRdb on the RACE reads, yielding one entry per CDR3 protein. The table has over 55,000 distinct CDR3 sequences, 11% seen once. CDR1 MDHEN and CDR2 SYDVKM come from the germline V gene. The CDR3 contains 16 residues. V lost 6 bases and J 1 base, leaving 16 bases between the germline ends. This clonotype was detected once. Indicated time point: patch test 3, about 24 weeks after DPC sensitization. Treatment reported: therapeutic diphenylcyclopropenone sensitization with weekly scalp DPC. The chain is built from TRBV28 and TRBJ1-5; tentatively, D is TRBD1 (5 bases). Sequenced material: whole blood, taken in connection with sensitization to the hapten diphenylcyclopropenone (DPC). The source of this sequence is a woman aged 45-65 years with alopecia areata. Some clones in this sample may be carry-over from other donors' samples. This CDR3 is CASSFERRGSNQPQHF. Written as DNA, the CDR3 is TGTGCCAGCAGCTTCGAGAGGAGGGGAAGCAATCAGCCCCAGCATTTT.